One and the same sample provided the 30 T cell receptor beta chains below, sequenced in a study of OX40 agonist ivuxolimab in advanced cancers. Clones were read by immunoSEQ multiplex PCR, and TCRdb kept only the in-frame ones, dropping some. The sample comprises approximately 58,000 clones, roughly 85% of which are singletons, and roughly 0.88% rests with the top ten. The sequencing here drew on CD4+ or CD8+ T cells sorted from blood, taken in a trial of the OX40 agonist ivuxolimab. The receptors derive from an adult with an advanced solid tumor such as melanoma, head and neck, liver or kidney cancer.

CDR3 in amino acids: CSAVGSLNEKLFF. The CDR3, as DNA: TGCAGCGCCGTCGGCAGCCTTAATGAAAAACTGTTTTTT. This sequence joins TRBV29-1 and TRBJ1-4; no clear D gene. This CDR3 is 13 amino acids long. The V end lost 7 bases, the J end lost 4 bases, and 13 bases lay between the germline ends. Per the germline V gene, CDR1 is SQVTM and CDR2 is ANQGSEA.

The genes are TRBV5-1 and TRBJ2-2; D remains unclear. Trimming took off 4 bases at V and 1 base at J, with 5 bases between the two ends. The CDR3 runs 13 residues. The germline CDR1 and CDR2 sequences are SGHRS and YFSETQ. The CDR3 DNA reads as TGCGCCAGCAGCGGTCGGAACACCGGGGAGCTGTTTTTT. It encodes CASSGRNTGELFF.

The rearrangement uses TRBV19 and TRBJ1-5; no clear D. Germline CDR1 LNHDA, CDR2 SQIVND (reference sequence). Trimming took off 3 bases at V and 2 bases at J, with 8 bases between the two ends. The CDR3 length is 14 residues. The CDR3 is CASSITAGNQPQHF. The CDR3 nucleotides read TGTGCCAGTAGTATTACCGCAGGCAATCAGCCCCAGCATTTT. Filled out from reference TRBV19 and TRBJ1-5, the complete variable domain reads DGGITQSPKYLFRKEGQNVTLSCEQNLNHDAMYWYRQDPGQGLRLIYYSQIVNDFQKGDIAEGYSVSREKKESFPLTVTSAQKNPTAFYLCASSITAGNQPQHFGDGTRLSIL.

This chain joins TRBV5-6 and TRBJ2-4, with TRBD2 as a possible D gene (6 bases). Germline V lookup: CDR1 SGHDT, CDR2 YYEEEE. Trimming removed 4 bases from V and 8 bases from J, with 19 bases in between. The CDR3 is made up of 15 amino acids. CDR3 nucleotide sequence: TGTGCCAGCAGCCTAAGGCGGGGCTGGGAGGACATTCAGTACTTC. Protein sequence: CASSLRRGWEDIQYF.

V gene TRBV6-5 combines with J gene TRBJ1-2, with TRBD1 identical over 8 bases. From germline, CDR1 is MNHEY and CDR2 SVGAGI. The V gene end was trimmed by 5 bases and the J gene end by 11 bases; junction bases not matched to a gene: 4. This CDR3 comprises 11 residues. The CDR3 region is CASSEQGGYTF. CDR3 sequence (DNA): TGTGCCAGCAGTGAACAGGGGGGTTACACCTTC.

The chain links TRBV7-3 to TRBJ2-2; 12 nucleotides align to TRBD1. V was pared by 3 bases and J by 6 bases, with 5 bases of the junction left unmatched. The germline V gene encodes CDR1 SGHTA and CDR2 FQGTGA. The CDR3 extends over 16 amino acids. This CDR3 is CASSFSGTGGPGELFF. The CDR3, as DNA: TGTGCCAGCAGCTTCTCCGGGACAGGGGGCCCCGGGGAGCTGTTTTTT.

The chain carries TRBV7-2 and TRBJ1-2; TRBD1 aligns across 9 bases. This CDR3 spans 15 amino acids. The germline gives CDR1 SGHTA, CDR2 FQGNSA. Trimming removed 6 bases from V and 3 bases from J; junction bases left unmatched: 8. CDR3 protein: CASSHKGQGDYGYTF. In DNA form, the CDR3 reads TGTGCCAGCAGTCACAAGGGACAGGGTGACTATGGCTACACCTTC.

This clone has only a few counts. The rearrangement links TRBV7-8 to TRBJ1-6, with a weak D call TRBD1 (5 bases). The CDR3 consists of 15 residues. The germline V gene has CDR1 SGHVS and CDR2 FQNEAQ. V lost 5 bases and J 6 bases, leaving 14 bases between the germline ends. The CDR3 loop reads CASSRAGRGNSPLHF. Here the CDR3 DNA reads TGTGCCAGCAGCCGGGCGGGGCGGGGTAATTCACCCCTCCACTTT.

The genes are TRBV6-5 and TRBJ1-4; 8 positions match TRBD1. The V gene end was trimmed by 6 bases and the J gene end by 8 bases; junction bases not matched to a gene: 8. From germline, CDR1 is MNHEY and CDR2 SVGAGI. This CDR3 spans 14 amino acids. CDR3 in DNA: TGTGCCAGCAGCGATGCAGGGGGCCAAGAAAAACTGTTTTTT. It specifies CASSDAGGQEKLFF.

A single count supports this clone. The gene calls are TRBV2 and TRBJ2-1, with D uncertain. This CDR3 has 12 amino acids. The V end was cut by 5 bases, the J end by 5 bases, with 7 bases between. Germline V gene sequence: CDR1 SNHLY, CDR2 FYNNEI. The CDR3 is CASSSDHNEQFF. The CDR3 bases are TGTGCCAGCAGTTCGGACCACAATGAGCAGTTCTTC.

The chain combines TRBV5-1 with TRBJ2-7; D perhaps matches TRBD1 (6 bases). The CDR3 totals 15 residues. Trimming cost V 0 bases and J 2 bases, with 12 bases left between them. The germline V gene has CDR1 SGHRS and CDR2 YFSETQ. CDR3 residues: CASSLARTAAYEQYF. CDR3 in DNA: TGCGCCAGCAGCTTGGCCCGGACAGCAGCCTACGAGCAGTACTTC. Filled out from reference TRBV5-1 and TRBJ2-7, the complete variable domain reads KAGVTQTPRYLIKTRGQQVTLSCSPISGHRSVSWYQQTPGQGLQFLFEYFSETQRNKGNFPGRFSGRQFSNSRSEMNVSTLELGDSALYLCASSLARTAAYEQYFGPGTRLTVT.

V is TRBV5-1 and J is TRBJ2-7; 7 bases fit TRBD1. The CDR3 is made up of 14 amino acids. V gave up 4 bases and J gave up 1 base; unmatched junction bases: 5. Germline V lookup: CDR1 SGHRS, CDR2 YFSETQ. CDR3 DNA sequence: TGCGCCAGCAGCCTTAAGACAGGGTCCTACGAGCAGTACTTC. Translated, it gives CASSLKTGSYEQYF.

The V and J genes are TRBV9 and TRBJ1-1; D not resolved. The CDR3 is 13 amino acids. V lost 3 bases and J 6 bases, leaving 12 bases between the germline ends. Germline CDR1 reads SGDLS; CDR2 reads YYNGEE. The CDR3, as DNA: TGTGCCAGCAGCGCCCTTCTGTCATCTGAAGCTTTCTTT. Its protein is CASSALLSSEAFF.

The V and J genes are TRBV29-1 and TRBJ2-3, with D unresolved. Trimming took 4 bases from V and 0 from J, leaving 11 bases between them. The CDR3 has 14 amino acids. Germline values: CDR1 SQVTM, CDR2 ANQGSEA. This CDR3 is CSVATTYSTDTQYF. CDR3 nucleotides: TGCAGCGTTGCCACAACTTATAGCACAGATACGCAGTATTTT.

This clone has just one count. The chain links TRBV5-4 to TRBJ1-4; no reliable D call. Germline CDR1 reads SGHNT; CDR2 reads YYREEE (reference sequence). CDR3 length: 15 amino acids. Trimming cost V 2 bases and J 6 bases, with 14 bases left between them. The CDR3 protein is CASSLTRASDEKLFF. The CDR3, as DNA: TGTGCCAGCAGCTTAACGAGGGCTTCCGATGAAAAACTGTTTTTT.

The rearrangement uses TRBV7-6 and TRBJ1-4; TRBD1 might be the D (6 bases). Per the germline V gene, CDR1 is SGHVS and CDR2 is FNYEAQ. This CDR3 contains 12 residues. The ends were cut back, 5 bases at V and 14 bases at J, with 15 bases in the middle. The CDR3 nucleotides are TGTGCCAGCAGCAAACAGGGACTTGGGCTGTTTTTT. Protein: CASSKQGLGLFF.

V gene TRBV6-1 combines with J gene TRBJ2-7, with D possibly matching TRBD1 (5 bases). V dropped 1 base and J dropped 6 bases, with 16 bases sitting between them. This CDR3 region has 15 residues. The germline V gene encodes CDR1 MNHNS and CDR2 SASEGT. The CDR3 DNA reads TGTGCCAGCAGTGAAGGACTCGGAGTAAGGGGCGAGCAGTACTTC. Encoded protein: CASSEGLGVRGEQYF.

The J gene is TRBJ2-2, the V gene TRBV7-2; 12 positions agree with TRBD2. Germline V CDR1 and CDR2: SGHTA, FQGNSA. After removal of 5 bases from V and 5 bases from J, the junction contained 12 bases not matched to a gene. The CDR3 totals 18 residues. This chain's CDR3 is CASSPQALAGGLTGELFF. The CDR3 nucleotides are TGTGCCAGCAGCCCCCAAGCACTAGCGGGGGGACTAACCGGGGAGCTGTTTTTT. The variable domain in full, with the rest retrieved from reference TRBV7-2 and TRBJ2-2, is GAGVSQSPSNKVTEKGKDVELRCDPISGHTALYWYRQSLGQGLEFLIYFQGNSAPDKSGLPSDRFSAERTGGSVSTLTIQRTQQEDSAVYLCASSPQALAGGLTGELFFGEGSRLTVL.

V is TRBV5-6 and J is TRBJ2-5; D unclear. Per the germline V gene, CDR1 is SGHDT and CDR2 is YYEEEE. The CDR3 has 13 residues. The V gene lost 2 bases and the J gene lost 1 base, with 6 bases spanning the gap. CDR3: CASSFSPQETQYF. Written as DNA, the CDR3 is TGTGCCAGCAGCTTCTCACCCCAAGAGACCCAGTACTTC.

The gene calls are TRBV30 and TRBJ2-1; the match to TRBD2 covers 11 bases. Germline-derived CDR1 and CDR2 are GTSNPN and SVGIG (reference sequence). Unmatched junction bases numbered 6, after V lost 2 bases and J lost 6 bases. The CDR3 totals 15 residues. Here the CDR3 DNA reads TGTGCCTGGAGTAACGTAGCGGGAGGGCCCAATGAGCAGTTCTTC. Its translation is CAWSNVAGGPNEQFF.

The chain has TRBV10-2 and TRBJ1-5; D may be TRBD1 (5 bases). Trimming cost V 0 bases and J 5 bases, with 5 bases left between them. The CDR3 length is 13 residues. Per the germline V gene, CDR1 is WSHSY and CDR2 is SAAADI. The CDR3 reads CASSESGDQPQHF. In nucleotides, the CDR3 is TGCGCCAGCAGTGAGTCGGGGGATCAGCCCCAGCATTTT.

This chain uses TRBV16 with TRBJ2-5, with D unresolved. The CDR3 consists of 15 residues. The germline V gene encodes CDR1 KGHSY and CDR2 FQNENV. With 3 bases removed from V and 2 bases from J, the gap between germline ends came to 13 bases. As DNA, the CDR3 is TGTGCCAGCAGCCACTCACTGGAACTTCAAGAGACCCAGTACTTC. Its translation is CASSHSLELQETQYF.

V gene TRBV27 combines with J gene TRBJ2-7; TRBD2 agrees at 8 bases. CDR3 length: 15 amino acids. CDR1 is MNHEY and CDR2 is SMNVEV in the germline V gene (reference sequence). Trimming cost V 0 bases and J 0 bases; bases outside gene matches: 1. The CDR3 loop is CASSLSSGSSYEQYF. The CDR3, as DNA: TGTGCCAGCAGTTTATCAAGCGGGAGCTCCTACGAGCAGTACTTC.

The CDR3 DNA is TGCAGCGTCGAGGACAGCGTTCGGCACGAGCAGTACTTC. It yields the protein CSVEDSVRHEQYF. The chain employs TRBV29-1 and TRBJ2-7, with D possibly being TRBD1 (6 bases). Germline V gives CDR1 SQVTM, CDR2 ANQGSEA. V shed 6 bases and J shed 5 bases, with 17 bases lying between them. The CDR3 is 13 amino acids.

The CDR3 loop reads CASSLGYYGYTF. The DNA for the CDR3 is TGTGCCAGCAGCTTAGGGTACTATGGCTACACCTTC. The V and J genes are TRBV7-9 and TRBJ1-2; no clear D gene. The CDR3 spans 12 residues. Per germline, CDR1 SEHNR and CDR2 FQNEAQ (reference sequence). V was pared by 1 base and J by 3 bases, with 3 bases between.

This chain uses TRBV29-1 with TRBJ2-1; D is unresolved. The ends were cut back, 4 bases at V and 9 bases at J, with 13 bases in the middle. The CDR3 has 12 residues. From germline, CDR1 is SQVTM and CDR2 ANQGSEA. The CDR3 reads CSVVLSIAEQFF. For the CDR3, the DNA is TGCAGCGTTGTTTTGTCGATCGCTGAGCAGTTCTTC.

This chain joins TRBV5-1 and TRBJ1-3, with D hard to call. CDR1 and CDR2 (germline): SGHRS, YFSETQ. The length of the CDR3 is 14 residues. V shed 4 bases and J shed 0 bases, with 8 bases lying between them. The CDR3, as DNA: TGCGCCAGCAGCCTAGACTTCTCTGGAAACACCATATATTTT. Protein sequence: CASSLDFSGNTIYF. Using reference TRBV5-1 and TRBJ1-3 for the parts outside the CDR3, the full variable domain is KAGVTQTPRYLIKTRGQQVTLSCSPISGHRSVSWYQQTPGQGLQFLFEYFSETQRNKGNFPGRFSGRQFSNSRSEMNVSTLELGDSALYLCASSLDFSGNTIYFGEGSWLTVV.

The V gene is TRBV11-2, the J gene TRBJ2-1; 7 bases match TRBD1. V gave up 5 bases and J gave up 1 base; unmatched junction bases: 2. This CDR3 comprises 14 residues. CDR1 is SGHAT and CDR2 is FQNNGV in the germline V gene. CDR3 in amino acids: CASSPGQSYNEQFF. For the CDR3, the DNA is TGTGCCAGCAGCCCGGGACAGTCCTACAATGAGCAGTTCTTC.

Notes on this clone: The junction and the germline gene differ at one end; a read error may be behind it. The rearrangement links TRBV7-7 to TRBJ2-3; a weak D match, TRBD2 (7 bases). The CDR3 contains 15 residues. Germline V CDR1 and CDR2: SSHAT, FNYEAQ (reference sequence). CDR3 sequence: CASSLDGGHTDTQYF. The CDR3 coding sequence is TGTGCTAGCAGCTTAGACGGGGGGCACACAGATACGCAGTATTTT. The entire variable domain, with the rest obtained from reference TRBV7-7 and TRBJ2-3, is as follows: GAGVSQSPRYKVTKRGQDVTLRCDPISSHATLYWYQQALGQGPEFLTYFNYEAQPDKSGLPSDRFSAERPEGSISTLTIQRTEQRDSAMYRCASSLDGGHTDTQYFGPGTRLTVL.

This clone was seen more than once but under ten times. DNA of the CDR3: TGTGCCAGCAGTGACTCCGACAGGGGCAGCAATCAGCCCCAGCATTTT. Protein sequence: CASSDSDRGSNQPQHF. The chain has TRBV2 and TRBJ1-5; 8 bases agree with TRBD1. CDR1 and CDR2 from the germline V gene are SNHLY and FYNNEI. Losses at the gene ends were 3 bases for V and 1 base for J; bases not matched to a gene: 5. The CDR3 has 16 residues.